This T cell receptor (beta chain) was profiled in a study of T-cell memory formation after mild COVID-19. Study overall: Largely, the TCR clusters proved donor specific. Study-level points and caveats: Mostly located in CM and EM were contracting CD4+ clones, with contracting CD8+ clones located in EMRA.

TCRdb reprocessed the 5' RACE reads via MiXCR and lists one record per CDR3 protein. The sample carries a few hundred thousand distinct CDR3 sequences, about a sixth recorded once. Germline assignment: CDR1 SGHTA and CDR2 FQGTGA. V lost 6 bases, J lost 4 bases, and 13 bases lay in between. The CDR3 sequence is 14 residues long. This clonotype was picked up a small number of times. Its antigen is undetermined. Material: PBMCs or a T cell subset sorted from them (not recorded which). The V call is TRBV7-3, the J call TRBJ2-1; tentatively, D is TRBD1 or TRBD2 (5 bases each). The source is a man between 18 and 35 years old who had mild COVID-19 (a few samples of this study predate the infection). Cell type and time point are not known. As DNA, the CDR3 is TGTGCCAGCAGGCCGGGACCCGGTTACAATGAGCAGTTCTTC. Its protein product is CASRPGPGYNEQFF.